This T cell receptor beta chain was obtained from a study of blood T cell repertoires in COVID-19 (dated by TCRdb to about 2020). Background on the whole study: The collaborator samples originated in the United States, Italy and Spain and spanned the acute and convalescent phases of COVID-19. The material from the prospective study consisted of cDNA or gDNA derived from T cells, B-cell-depleted T cells, or PBMCs. A freely available public database, intended as a resource for researchers studying the immune response to SARS-CoV-2, is where the repertoires were released. Sample metadata almost always included a de-identified subject ID, COVID-19 status, age in years and sex. The samples were drawn from the first 160 participants of the ongoing ImmuneRACE study and from 1,200 or so subjects provided by 6 global collaborators. Where available, HLA class I and class II types were obtained from metadata supplied by the sample provider rather than from assay-based typing. Subjects who had been exposed to COVID-19, were actively infected with it, or had recovered from it provided the deeply sampled blood TCRbeta repertoires that made up the dataset. The paper as a whole reports these results and caveats: How much clinical and demographic metadata was included differed by source and by participant, and the metadata was provided uncurated.

TCRbeta CDR3 regions were amplified from genomic DNA by means of the immunoSEQ Assay, a bias-controlled multiplex PCR. As for how the authors treated the data: The number of nucleated cells in each sample was estimated from the amplification of reference gene primers within the assay. Sequence reads were collapsed and filtered to measure the absolute abundance of every unique TCRbeta CDR3 rearrangement. For each sample, productive Simpson clonality was calculated as the square root of Simpson's diversity index across productive rearrangements. TCRdb stores this immuneACCESS table with in-frame sequences only. Part of the clones is absent; in the studies checked, under half of the shortfall reflects unresolved V genes, and no reason is known for the rest. V, J and clone size reflect that table, while D and trimming were determined from the DNA. The sample data list fewer than 90,000 clones, and around three quarters of these were observed just once. The top ten clones comprise less than 60% of the sample.

Whole blood was collected in K2EDTA tubes by collaborating institutions according to the institutions' own protocols. Collaborator samples were shipped for TCRbeta analysis as frozen whole blood, isolated PBMCs, or DNA extracted from either sample type. This clone was counted a single time. This clone's antigen is unknown. Base qualities are missing; no much larger clone stands one base away. The germline V gene gives CDR1 as SGHTA and CDR2 as FQGNSA. The V end loses 5 bases and the J end loses 4 bases, and a stretch of 17 bases separates them. The CDR3 measures 15 amino acids from cysteine to phenylalanine. Here the CDR3 DNA is all that survives: 45 bases in frame from base 1.

The origin of this receptor is a human donor in a cohort sampled during active COVID-19. The sequence joins TRBV7-2 to TRBJ1-2; a tentative D match to TRBD1 spans 5 bases. Input material: peripheral blood. The CDR3 amino acid sequence is: CASSQVWGKVYGYTF. The DNA reads as follows: TGTGCCAGCAGCCAAGTATGGGGCAAGGTCTATGGCTACACCTTC.